Sequencing of this T cell receptor beta chain was carried out in a study of T cells in Graves' hyperthyroidism and ophthalmopathy. TCR beta CDR3 region amplification was performed from RNA transcripts. A set of HTBI primers served as the primers for a first-round RT-PCR of the TCR CDR3. TCRdb reanalysed the multiplex PCR reads using MiXCR and keeps one entry per CDR3 protein. The table lists about 500,000 distinct CDR3 sequences, approximately 16% of them singletons. The V gene's germline CDR1 is PRHDT and CDR2 FYEKMQ (reference sequence). There are 15 residues in the CDR3. V was clipped by 5 bases and J by 6 bases; unmatched bases: 7.

Sequencing input: blood. The receptor was isolated from a woman aged 25-40 years with Graves' ophthalmopathy. This rearrangement joins TRBV13 to TRBJ2-7; 13 bases match TRBD2. The CDR3 protein is CASSHRLAGGSEQYF. Written as DNA, the CDR3 is TGTGCCAGCAGCCACCGACTAGCGGGAGGCTCCGAGCAGTACTTC.